Described below is a single T cell receptor beta chain sequence and its context. It has no known antigen specificity. It has no much larger one-base neighbor in the sample; base qualities were not kept. Genomic DNA was extracted from sorted cells for sequencing of the TCRbeta CDR3 region. The immunoSEQ Assay was used to sequence the TCRbeta CDR3 regions. In TCRdb, the immuneACCESS table is reduced to in-frame sequences with V and J assigned. These tables do not hold every clone; where another copy was compared, an unresolved V gene accounts for under half, and the others remain unexplained. Present in this sample are approximately 90,000 clones, around 85% of which were seen just once. The ten top clones hold over 1.2% of the sample. Patients with autoimmune disease history or receiving systemic immunosuppression were excluded from the trial. Peripheral blood for TCR sequencing was collected from all dose cohorts at baseline, on cycle 4 day 1, and on cycle 7 day 1. Samples were obtained from an open-label, multicenter, first-in-human phase I dose-escalation trial of ivuxolimab. Adults with locally advanced or metastatic melanoma, renal cell carcinoma, hepatocellular carcinoma or head and neck squamous cell carcinoma were enrolled in the trial. CD4+ and CD8+ T cells were sorted separately from peripheral blood before TCR sequencing.

Based on the germline V gene (reference sequence), the CDR1 and CDR2 sequences are MNHEY and SMNVEV. Trimmed from V: 6 bases; trimmed from J: 4 bases; junction bases lacking a gene match: 6. The CDR3 spans 15 residues, from the cysteine through the phenylalanine. Only CDR3 DNA is held: 45 bases, read in frame from base 1. This sample was included in a study of OX40 agonist ivuxolimab in advanced cancers. In the study overall: The costimulatory receptor OX40 (CD134) was targeted by ivuxolimab, a fully human IgG2 agonistic monoclonal antibody. In the dose-escalation cohort, approximately 83% of patients were male, and the mean age was roughly 60 years with a range of roughly 20 to 79. Prior anti-PD-1, anti-PD-L1 or anti-CTLA-4 therapy was permitted, and checkpoint inhibitors had been received by around 40% of dose-escalation patients. Of the approximately 54 patients in dose escalation, about 20 had hepatocellular carcinoma, some 15 had melanoma, 9 had renal cell carcinoma and 9 had head and neck cancer. Intravenous ivuxolimab was administered to patients every 2 weeks at six dose levels: 0.01, 0.1, 0.3, 1.5, 3 and 10 mg/kg. Peripheral TCRbeta sequencing was intended to test whether TCR sequence diversity was altered and clonal T-cell expansion was caused by ivuxolimab. Partial responses occurred in three dose-escalation patients, of whom one had hepatocellular carcinoma and two had cutaneous melanoma. The paper covers the monotherapy dose-escalation part of the phase I ivuxolimab trial, which included N ≈ 54 patients. Findings and caveats that apply to the study as a whole: After ivuxolimab, CD8+ T cells had more expanded clones than CD4+ T cells on average. In the 0.1-3.0 mg/kg groups, partial responders had among the lowest normalized peripheral clonal expansion, particularly in CD8+ T cells. Low levels of normalized T-cell clonal expansion were also seen in some nonresponding patients. Clonal expansion of both CD4+ and CD8+ blood T cells was observed from baseline to week 6 at doses 0.1 to 3.0 mg/kg. The antigen specificity of the clonally expanded peripheral T cells was not determined.

This receptor was identified in an adult with an advanced solid tumor such as melanoma, head and neck, liver or kidney cancer. The sample was CD4+ or CD8+ T cells sorted from blood, taken in a trial of the OX40 agonist ivuxolimab. The rearranged chain carries TRBV27 and TRBJ2-1; TRBD2 aligns with 10 central bases. The CDR3: CASRSGTSEYNEQFF. The nucleotide sequence is given as TGTGCCAGCAGGTCCGGGACTAGCGAGTACAATGAGCAGTTCTTC.